This TCR beta chain emerged from a study of T cells expressing NK-cell markers. Findings and limits, study-wide: In a few donors, dominant clonotypes made up roughly 28.3-65% of CD3+CD56-NKG2C+ cells.

The CDR3 spans 15 residues. The germline CDR1 and CDR2 sequences are SEHNR and FQNEAQ (reference sequence). To note about this clonotype: Its antigen remains unknown.

cDNA encoding TCR beta was synthesized via 5'RACE template switching incorporating UMIs. TCRdb re-called the 5' RACE reads; every CDR3 protein appears as one record, without DNA. The table lists approximately 420,000 distinct CDR3 sequences, with approximately 11% in the top ten. The sequence was collected from a woman aged 45-60 years in good health. Sequences were obtained from blood T cells: a sorted CD56 or NKG2C T cell subset, CD4+ or CD8+ T cells, or bulk PBMC T cells (not recorded which). This chain connects TRBV7-9 to TRBJ2-5; TCRdb selects TRBD2, and the lack of DNA leaves this call unchecked. The CDR3: CASRTMRGLTETQYF.